Below are 4 T cell receptor beta chains sequenced from a single sample in a study of cytomegalovirus exposure and HLA in healthy donors. Primers for the PCR totalled 60 Vbeta and 13 Jbeta. Sequencing used immunoSEQ multiplex PCR; TCRdb keeps in-frame clones, though not all of them. Seen here are 120,000 to 150,000 clones, 75% to 80% observed once, and the top ten hold 5.5% to 7%. The sample taken for sequencing was PBMCs. The receptors derive from a middle-aged woman in good health and CMV-seropositive.

The chain has TRBV2 and TRBJ1-2; no reliable D call. Trimming removed 3 bases from V and 5 bases from J, with 13 bases in between. The CDR3 spans 14 residues. Germline-derived CDR1 and CDR2 are SNHLY and FYNNEI. CDR3 amino acids: CASSDGGPLYGYTF. Here the CDR3 DNA reads TGTGCCAGCAGTGACGGCGGGCCCCTTTATGGCTACACCTTC.

This clone was detected a few times. The chain employs TRBV18 and TRBJ2-3, with D unresolved. The CDR3 spans 13 residues. The germline V gene encodes CDR1 KGHSH and CDR2 LQKENI. V shed 5 bases and J shed 3 bases, with 9 bases lying between them. The CDR3 bases are TGTGCCAGCTCATACGAACGGACAGATACGCAGTATTTT. This encodes CASSYERTDTQYF.

This clone was seen a few times. The chain recombines TRBV19 with TRBJ2-7; 9 bases are shared with TRBD1. From germline, CDR1 is LNHDA and CDR2 SQIVND (reference sequence). With 8 bases clipped from V and 5 bases from J, the junction kept 16 bases outside the gene matches. The CDR3 runs 16 residues. The CDR3 here is CASAPAGTGYVDEQYF. CDR3 nucleotides: TGTGCCAGTGCCCCCGCCGGGACAGGGTACGTAGACGAGCAGTACTTC.

This clone was counted between two and nine times. The chain couples TRBV7-9 to TRBJ2-4, with D uncertain. This CDR3 has 12 amino acids. Germline V gene sequence: CDR1 SEHNR, CDR2 FQNEAQ (reference sequence). V dropped 4 bases and J dropped 8 bases, with 9 bases sitting between them. This CDR3 reads CASSSQIDIQYF. The DNA of the CDR3 is TGTGCCAGCAGCTCCCAAATAGACATTCAGTACTTC.